One and the same sample provided the 17 T cell receptor beta chains below, sequenced in a study of lymphopenia after photon versus proton radiotherapy (dated by TCRdb to the late 2010s). The library was built by means of the immunoSEQ multiplex PCR assay. As stored in TCRdb, this immuneACCESS dataset retains in-frame rearrangements with V and J assigned. A fraction of the clones does not appear; measured against another copy, unresolved V genes explain less than half of the discrepancy, and the remainder lacks a known reason. This sample has more than 11,000 clones in its table, and under 90% of those were observed once. Clones ranked in the top ten supply 27% of the sample. This specimen consisted of peripheral blood, obtained from a patient treated with photon-based radiotherapy. These receptors were collected from a man aged 45 to 65 with gastric cancer.

The chain combines TRBV19 with TRBJ1-5, with D perhaps TRBD1 (6 bases). The CDR3 is 13 residues long. Germline-derived CDR1 and CDR2 are LNHDA and SQIVND (reference sequence). V lost 4 bases and J lost 9, with 13 bases in between. CDR3 loop: CASSRTGRGPQHF. CDR3 nucleotides: TGTGCCAGTAGTAGAACAGGGAGGGGGCCCCAGCATTTT.

The chain has TRBV2 and TRBJ2-5; 10 bases are a match to TRBD2. There are 16 residues in the CDR3. J lost 5 bases, V lost 4 bases, and 10 bases had no gene match. The germline V gene encodes CDR1 SNHLY and CDR2 FYNNEI. The CDR3 DNA sequence: TGTGCCAGCAGTGGCGACCCCCTAGCGGGGGCGGAGACCCAGTACTTC. The encoded protein is CASSGDPLAGAETQYF.

The J gene is TRBJ2-3, the V gene TRBV7-8, with D perhaps TRBD2 (5 bases). The V end was cut by 0 bases, the J end by 4 bases, with 20 bases between. This CDR3 comprises 18 residues. Germline CDR1 reads SGHVS; CDR2 reads FQNEAQ. CDR3 region: CASSLAVVRVKGPDTQYF. The CDR3 nucleotides read TGTGCCAGCAGCTTAGCTGTCGTGAGGGTAAAAGGCCCAGATACGCAGTATTTT. Together with reference TRBV7-8 and TRBJ2-3, the CDR3 gives the full variable domain: GAGVSQSPRYKVAKRGQDVALRCDPISGHVSLFWYQQALGQGPEFLTYFQNEAQLDKSGLPSDRFFAERPEGSVSTLKIQRTQQEDSAVYLCASSLAVVRVKGPDTQYFGPGTRLTVL.

This chain uses TRBV11-2 with TRBJ2-7, with 11 bases fitting TRBD1. The CDR3 has 13 residues. Germline V gene data show CDR1 as SGHAT and CDR2 as FQNNGV. V lost 5 bases and J lost 6; bases outside the gene matches: 3. CDR3 in DNA: TGTGCCAGCAGCACGGACAGGGGGCTCGAGCAGTACGTC. Its translation: CASSTDRGLEQYV.

The chain couples TRBV2 to TRBJ2-1; the D is unclear. CDR3 size: 14 residues. Germline V CDR1 and CDR2: SNHLY, FYNNEI. V was shortened by 6 bases and J by 3 bases, with 12 bases between the two germline ends. The CDR3 nucleotides read TGTGCCAGCAGCCCACAGACGGGCTACAATGAGCAGTTCTTC. Its protein product is CASSPQTGYNEQFF. The complete variable domain, with remaining parts taken from reference TRBV2 and TRBJ2-1, reads EPEVTQTPSHQVTQMGQEVILRCVPISNHLYFYWYRQILGQKVEFLVSFYNNEISEKSEIFDDQFSVERPDGSNFTLKIRSTKLEDSAMYFCASSPQTGYNEQFFGPGTRLTVL.

The chain couples TRBV19 to TRBJ2-2; TRBD2 matches 9 bases. The CDR3 consists of 16 residues. The V gene end was trimmed by 7 bases and the J gene end by 5 bases; junction bases not matched to a gene: 11. Germline V gene lookup returns CDR1 LNHDA and CDR2 SQIVND (reference sequence). The CDR3 DNA sequence: TGTGCCAGTAACTCGCGGGGGGGCGCGTGGACCGGGGAGCTGTTTTTT. This encodes CASNSRGGAWTGELFF.

The genes are TRBV6-5 and TRBJ1-1; D gene ambiguous. In germline, CDR1 is MNHEY, CDR2 SVGAGI. The CDR3 totals 13 residues. V lost 8 bases to trimming and J lost 1 base, with 11 bases between them. The CDR3 loop is CASSLYGNTEAFF. The CDR3 DNA follows: TGTGCCAGCTCGCTGTACGGGAACACTGAAGCTTTCTTT.

V usage is TRBV6-4 and J usage is TRBJ2-3; 10 bases match TRBD2. V was pared by 5 bases and J by 6 bases, with 5 bases of the junction left unmatched. The CDR3 is 14 residues long. Germline V gene data show CDR1 as MRHNA and CDR2 as SNTAGT. The CDR3 nucleotides read TGTGCCAGCAGTCCTAGCGGGGGTAGGGATACGCAGTATTTT. Translation gives CASSPSGGRDTQYF.

The chain has TRBV27 and TRBJ1-6; TRBD1 aligns across 7 bases. There are 14 residues in the CDR3. After removal of 7 bases from V and 7 bases from J, the junction contained 7 bases not matched to a gene. The germline gives CDR1 MNHEY, CDR2 SMNVEV (reference sequence). The CDR3 protein is CASNKGAKNSPLHF. The DNA of the CDR3 is TGTGCCAGCAACAAGGGGGCGAAGAATTCACCCCTCCACTTT.

To note about this clone: Other DNA variants within this sample encode the same CDR3. CDR3 residues: CASSLDRNTEAFF. CDR3 nucleotide sequence: TGCGCCAGCAGCTTGGACAGAAACACTGAAGCTTTCTTT. V usage is TRBV5-1 and J usage is TRBJ1-1; D unclear. Per the germline V gene, CDR1 is SGHRS and CDR2 is YFSETQ. There are 13 residues in the CDR3. V was clipped by 0 bases and J by 2 bases, with 5 bases between them.

This chain joins TRBV9 and TRBJ2-2; D possibly corresponds to TRBD1 (6 bases). The germline V and J ends were trimmed by 4 bases and 4 bases, with 14 bases remaining between them. This CDR3 region has 15 residues. Germline V gives CDR1 SGDLS, CDR2 YYNGEE. The CDR3 is CASSISGTRTGELFF. In nucleotides, the CDR3 is TGTGCCAGCAGCATATCCGGGACACGCACCGGGGAGCTGTTTTTT.

The genes are TRBV20-1 and TRBJ1-2, with D unclear. The germline V gene has CDR1 DFQATT and CDR2 SNEGSKA (reference sequence). The V gene lost 3 bases and the J gene lost 8 bases, with 4 bases spanning the gap. CDR3 length: 9 amino acids. The CDR3 coding sequence is TGCAGTGCTAGCTGGGGCTACACCTTC. Translated: CSASWGYTF.

The chain couples TRBV6-5 to TRBJ1-5; D is ambiguous. In germline, CDR1 is MNHEY, CDR2 SVGAGI. Trimming took 6 bases from V and 6 from J, leaving 15 bases between them. This CDR3 is 14 amino acids long. The CDR3 sequence: CASREGSLGQPQHF. The CDR3 nucleotides are TGTGCCAGCAGAGAGGGCTCCTTAGGTCAGCCCCAGCATTTT.

This chain uses TRBV27 with TRBJ2-4; TRBD1 matches at 7 bases. The CDR3 runs 14 residues. The germline V gene encodes CDR1 MNHEY and CDR2 SMNVEV (reference sequence). V dropped 2 bases and J dropped 7; count of bases not matched to a gene: 5. The CDR3 nucleotides read TGTGCCAGCAGTTTAGTACAGGGGCCGAACATTCAGTACTTC. It encodes CASSLVQGPNIQYF.

The chain has TRBV7-2 and TRBJ2-4; D may be TRBD2 (6 bases). The V gene's germline CDR1 is SGHTA and CDR2 FQGNSA. V was clipped by 5 bases and J by 9 bases, with 17 bases between them. CDR3 length: 14 amino acids. The CDR3 DNA is TGTGCCAGCAGCCTATCTGCGGGGACGGGCATTCAGTACTTC. Translation: CASSLSAGTGIQYF.

The chain employs TRBV5-4 and TRBJ2-2; 10 bases map to TRBD2. The CDR3 is 16 residues long. Germline CDR1 SGHNT, CDR2 YYREEE (reference sequence). Germline trimming cut 5 bases from V and 4 bases from J; bases unmatched to any gene: 8. Written as DNA, the CDR3 is TGTGCCAGCAGAGACACCGGGACTAGCGTCACCGGGGAGCTGTTTTTT. This codes for CASRDTGTSVTGELFF.

Concerning this clone: The junction and the germline gene differ at one end; a read error may be behind it. The chain couples TRBV5-3 to TRBJ1-1; D uncertain. TRBV5-3 falls under the ORF class, with uncertain function. CDR3 size: 14 residues. CDR3 residues: CASSFRGFNTEAFF. The CDR3 DNA follows: TGTGCCAGCAGCTTTCGGGGTTTCAACACTGAAGCTTTCTTT.